A selection of T cell receptor beta chains follows, all from one sample in a study of T-cell reconstitution after alpha-beta-depleted transplantation in children. MiXCR, run by TCRdb on the PCR reads, gives a single entry per CDR3 protein. Of 200,000 to 250,000 distinct CDR3 sequences listed, approximately 12% are singletons. The source material was PBMCs from the stem cell graft donor, sampled from the stem cell graft. These receptors originate from a human donor who donated a stem cell graft to a child with acute lymphoblastic leukemia. The CDR3 runs from the conserved cysteine through the conserved F or W. The D gene is left open where the match is weak. Expanded clones are given a class, and other clones once, few, many or no size at all.

V gene	clone size	J gene	D gene	CDR3 DNA	CDR3 protein
TRBV6-5	many	TRBJ1-2	-	TGTGCCAGCAGTTCCCATGGTTGGAGCTATGGCTACACCTTC	CASSSHGWSYGYTF
TRBV3-1	-	TRBJ2-3	-	TGTGCCAGCAGCCACCCGACGGCTTCACACGGCACAGATACGCAGTATTTT	CASSHPTASHGTDTQYF
TRBV29-1	few	TRBJ1-2	-	TGCAGCGTGGACGGAGGTGCCCTTCTTGGCTACACCTTC	CSVDGGALLGYTF
TRBV7-2	many	TRBJ1-2	-	TGTGCCAGCAGCGTCCGGGCCGACAAGGGGGTTGGCTACACCTTC	CASSVRADKGVGYTF
TRBV20-1	many	TRBJ1-5	-	TGCAGTGCTAGACAAAGCCCCAATCAGCCCCAGCATTTT	CSARQSPNQPQHF
TRBV12-3/TRBV12-4	many	TRBJ2-7	TRBD2	TGTGCCAGCAGGGCTAGCGGGGGGCCATACGAGCAGTACTTC	CASRASGGPYEQYF
TRBV7-2	many	TRBJ1-5	-	TGTGCCAGCAGCTTGGAGGTTGTGAGCAATCAGCCCCAGCATTTT	CASSLEVVSNQPQHF
TRBV20-1	many	TRBJ2-7	TRBD1	TGCAGTGCTTCGGACAGGGCGAGCTCCTACGAGCAGTACTTC	CSASDRASSYEQYF
TRBV20-1	many	TRBJ2-7	TRBD1	TGCAGTGCTAGTCCCGGGACAGGGGTCTACGAGCAGTACTTC	CSASPGTGVYEQYF
TRBV19	few	TRBJ2-1	TRBD1	TGTGCCAGTAGTATAGTGGCAGGGGGCAGTGAGCAGTTCTTC	CASSIVAGGSEQFF
TRBV9	many	TRBJ1-4	-	TGTGCCAGCAGCGTAGGGTCAACTAATGAAAAACTGTTTTTT	CASSVGSTNEKLFF
TRBV7-2	many	TRBJ2-7	-	TGTGCCAGCAGCTTACAGGGCCACGAGCAGTACTTC	CASSLQGHEQYF
TRBV29-1	many	TRBJ2-3	TRBD2	TGCAGCGCCCAAAGGACTCTTCTCTCTAGCGGGATCACAGATACGCAGTATTTT	CSAQRTLLSSGITDTQYF
TRBV20-1	many	TRBJ1-3	-	TGCAGTGCTAGAGTTTTGACGGGTGGAAGGGGAAACACCATATATTTT	CSARVLTGGRGNTIYF
TRBV6-6	many	TRBJ1-1	-	TGTGCCAGCAGTACTAAGGATACTGAAGCTTTCTTT	CASSTKDTEAFF
TRBV6-2/TRBV6-3	-	TRBJ2-2	TRBD2	TGTGCCAGCAGCTATGGACTAGCGGGCACCGGGGAGCTGTTTTTT	CASSYGLAGTGELFF
TRBV18	many	TRBJ1-5	-	TGTGCCAGCTCACTGCACAGGGGCAATCAGCCCCAGCATTTT	CASSLHRGNQPQHF
TRBV12-3/TRBV12-4	many	TRBJ2-7	-	TGTGCCAGCAGTTGGAGGGGGATCTCCTACGAGCAGTACTTC	CASSWRGISYEQYF
TRBV12-3/TRBV12-4	many	TRBJ2-1	-	TGTGCCAGCAGCCAAGGGGGACCCGCGGGAGAGCAGTTCTTC	CASSQGGPAGEQFF
TRBV6-1	many	TRBJ2-3	-	TGTGCCAGCAGTGAGCAGGGAAAGGATACGCAGTATTTT	CASSEQGKDTQYF
TRBV7-9	many	TRBJ1-5	-	TGTGCCAGCAGCTGGGGTGGAGGGTGGCCCCAGCATTTT	CASSWGGGWPQHF
TRBV20-1	many	TRBJ1-4	-	TGCAGTGCTAGAGGGCGAGGGCTGTTCACTAATGAAAAACTGTTTTTT	CSARGRGLFTNEKLFF
TRBV20-1	few	TRBJ1-1	-	TGCAGTCGACTCAGGGGACGGCGGAGGACTGAAGCTTTCTTT	CSRLRGRRRTEAFF
TRBV10-2	many	TRBJ2-2	-	TGCGCCAGCAGTGAGCCTTTAGCCCAGGGGGGCACCGGGGAGCTGTTTTTT	CASSEPLAQGGTGELFF
TRBV5-1	few	TRBJ1-2	TRBD1	TGCGCCAGCAGCCTGGTCCTAGGGGGCGGACATGGCTACACCTTC	CASSLVLGGGHGYTF
TRBV18	few	TRBJ2-7	-	TGTGCCAGCTCACCCCCCAATACAATTTCCTACGAGCAGTACTTC	CASSPPNTISYEQYF
TRBV3-1	many	TRBJ1-2	-	TGTGCCAGCAGCCAAGGTATTCCAGGGACGAACTATGGCTACACCTTC	CASSQGIPGTNYGYTF
TRBV27	many	TRBJ2-3	-	TGTGCCAGCAGTTTATTGAAGGGTAGCACAGATACGCAGTATTTT	CASSLLKGSTDTQYF
TRBV29-1	many	TRBJ2-7	-	TGCAGCGTTGGTGGCTCCGGGGAGCAGTACTTC	CSVGGSGEQYF
TRBV29-1	few	TRBJ1-2	-	TGCAGCGTTGGGACGGCCAACTATGGCTACACCTTC	CSVGTANYGYTF
TRBV11-2	many	TRBJ2-7	-	TGTGCCAGCAGCTTAGAGGGCAGTGGGAGCTACGAGCAGTACTTC	CASSLEGSGSYEQYF
TRBV6-5	many	TRBJ2-3	-	TGTGCCAGCAGTTATCTTAGGGCAGATACGCAGTATTTT	CASSYLRADTQYF
TRBV21-1	-	TRBJ1-1	-	TGTGCCAGCCCTATTTCACAGGGACCCTACATGAACACTGAAGCTTTCTTT	CASPISQGPYMNTEAFF
TRBV6-4	many	TRBJ2-7	TRBD1	TGTGCCAGCAGTGACTCGCCAGGTCAGGGGGTTGGCGAGCAGTACTTC	CASSDSPGQGVGEQYF
TRBV10-3	many	TRBJ2-5	TRBD2	TGTGCCATGAGCGGGAGTGGCCAAGAGACCCAGTACTTC	CAMSGSGQETQYF
TRBV6-2/TRBV6-3	many	TRBJ2-1	TRBD1	TGTGCCAGCAGCAACCTCCGGGACAGGGGGGAGAATGAGCAGTTCTTC	CASSNLRDRGENEQFF
TRBV7-9	many	TRBJ2-7	-	TGTGCCAGCAGCTTTAGCGGTGGGACCTACGAGCAGTACTTC	CASSFSGGTYEQYF
TRBV7-2	-	TRBJ2-1	-	TGTGCCAGCAGTAGTTCTGGCAGCTCCCCCGAGCAGTTCTTC	CASSSSGSSPEQFF
TRBV10-3	many	TRBJ2-6	TRBD1	TGTGCCATCAGTGAGTCTGTGAGGGGGCTAGGGGCCAACGTCCTGACTTTC	CAISESVRGLGANVLTF
TRBV20-1	many	TRBJ2-1	TRBD2	TGCAGTGCTAGAGACGGGACTAGCGGGACTCATGAGCAGTTCTTC	CSARDGTSGTHEQFF
TRBV6-1	-	TRBJ1-1	-	TGTGCCAGCAGGGAGACCCATCGGAACACTGAAGCTTTCTTT	CASRETHRNTEAFF
TRBV12-3/TRBV12-4	many	TRBJ1-1	-	TGTGCCAGCAGTTTAGACAGGGTTGGTACTGAAGCTTTCTTT	CASSLDRVGTEAFF
TRBV29-1	many	TRBJ2-7	TRBD1	TGCAGCGTTTCGACTCCGGGACAGGGTCTGGGCGAGCAGTACTTC	CSVSTPGQGLGEQYF
TRBV19	many	TRBJ1-5	TRBD1	TGTGCCAGTAGTACGGACAGGGGATACCAGCCCCAGCATTTT	CASSTDRGYQPQHF
TRBV28	many	TRBJ2-3	-	TGTGCCAGCAGCTCAGGACCCACAGATACGCAGTATTTT	CASSSGPTDTQYF
TRBV2	many	TRBJ2-5	-	TGTGCAATCTCAGAGACCCAGTACTTC	CAISETQYF
TRBV7-2	many	TRBJ2-1	-	TGTGCCAGCAGCTTAGAAAGGGCCTACTACAATGAGCAGTTCTTC	CASSLERAYYNEQFF
TRBV5-1	many	TRBJ2-7	-	TGCGCCAGCAGCTTGGCTTCATCTGTTACCTACGAGCAGTACTTC	CASSLASSVTYEQYF
TRBV5-1	many	TRBJ2-1	-	TGCGCCAGCAGCTTGGAGGACCCGAATTACAATGAGCAGTTCTTC	CASSLEDPNYNEQFF
TRBV19	-	TRBJ2-1	-	TGTGCCAGTAGTATCGCGGGGTTCAATGAGCAGTTCTTC	CASSIAGFNEQFF
TRBV28	many	TRBJ1-1	TRBD1	TGTGCCAGCAGTTTAGGTCCGGGGACAGGACTATTGAACACTGAAGCTTTCTTT	CASSLGPGTGLLNTEAFF
TRBV24-1	many	TRBJ2-2	-	TGTGCCACCAGTGATTTGTTTGCCGATACCGGGGAGCTGTTTTTT	CATSDLFADTGELFF